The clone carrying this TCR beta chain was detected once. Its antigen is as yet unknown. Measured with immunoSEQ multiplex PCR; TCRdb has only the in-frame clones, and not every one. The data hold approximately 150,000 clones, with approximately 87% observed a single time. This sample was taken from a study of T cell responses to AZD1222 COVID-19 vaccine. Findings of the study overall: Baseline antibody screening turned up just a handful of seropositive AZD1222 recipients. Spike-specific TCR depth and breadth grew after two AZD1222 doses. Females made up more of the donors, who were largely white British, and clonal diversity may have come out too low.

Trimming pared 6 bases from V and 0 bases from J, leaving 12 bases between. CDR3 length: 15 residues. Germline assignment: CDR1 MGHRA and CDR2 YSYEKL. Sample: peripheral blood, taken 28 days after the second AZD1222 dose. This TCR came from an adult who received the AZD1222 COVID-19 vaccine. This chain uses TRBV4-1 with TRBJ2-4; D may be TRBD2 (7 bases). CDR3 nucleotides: TGCGCCAGCAGTTCGAGGGGGGGAGCCAAAAACATTCAGTACTTC. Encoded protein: CASSSRGGAKNIQYF.